The 26 T cell receptor beta chains below all came from one sample that was sequenced in a study of beta chain features in type 1 diabetes. Expressed TCRB transcripts were sequenced, since all the RNA that had been isolated was reverse transcribed. Clones were sequenced by immunoSEQ multiplex PCR, and TCRdb holds only the in-frame ones, with some missing. The sample consists of hundreds of thousands of clones, 13% to 15% of them appearing once. Sequencing used naive CD4+ T cells from blood. These TCRs come from a woman aged 40-49 years in good health.

This clone turned up a few times. CDR3 DNA sequence: TGTGCCAGCAGGCCGCCGGGAGATACGCAGTATTTT. Its translation is CASRPPGDTQYF. V usage is TRBV2 and J usage is TRBJ2-3, with D uncertain. CDR1 and CDR2 from the germline V gene are SNHLY and FYNNEI. V dropped 6 bases and J dropped 5 bases, with 9 bases sitting between them. The CDR3 sequence is 12 residues long.

This chain connects TRBV20-1 to TRBJ2-7; D perhaps matches TRBD1 (6 bases). The germline gives CDR1 DFQATT, CDR2 SNEGSKA (reference sequence). The CDR3 is made up of 11 amino acids. V lost 5 bases and J 6 bases, leaving 11 bases between the germline ends. CDR3 amino acids: CSALKGGEQYF. In nucleotides, the CDR3 is TGCAGTGCTTTAAAAGGGGGCGAGCAGTACTTC.

Only a few counts were recorded for this clone. V and J are TRBV4-1 and TRBJ2-7; TRBD1 agrees at 7 bases. Trimming at V came to 0 bases and at J to 1 base, leaving 3 bases not matched to a gene. Germline V gene lookup returns CDR1 MGHRA and CDR2 YSYEKL. The CDR3 covers 15 residues. The CDR3 sequence is CASSQDDRVSYEQYF. As DNA, the CDR3 is TGCGCCAGCAGCCAAGATGACAGGGTATCCTACGAGCAGTACTTC.

V is TRBV18 and J is TRBJ2-5; D is unclear. Trimming removed 5 bases at V and 3 bases at J, with 4 bases between. Germline loops: CDR1 KGHSH, CDR2 LQKENI. CDR3 size: 11 residues. The CDR3 spells CASSSKETQYF. The CDR3 DNA reads as TGTGCCAGCTCATCCAAAGAGACCCAGTACTTC.

The chain joins TRBV2 to TRBJ2-1, with D unclear. V lost 6 bases, J lost 2 bases, and 11 bases lay in between. The germline CDR1 and CDR2 sequences are SNHLY and FYNNEI. This CDR3 is built from 14 residues. This chain's CDR3 is CASRESLTYNEQFF. For the CDR3, the DNA is TGTGCCAGCAGGGAAAGCCTCACCTACAATGAGCAGTTCTTC.

CDR3 nucleotide sequence: TGTGCCAGCAGCTTACAACCAGGGGGGAATCAGCCCCAGCATTTT. Its protein product is CASSLQPGGNQPQHF. The J gene is TRBJ1-5, the V gene TRBV7-8; TRBD1 agrees at 7 bases. Germline-derived CDR1 and CDR2 are SGHVS and FQNEAQ. The CDR3 runs 15 residues. V was pared by 2 bases and J by 4 bases, with 5 bases of the junction left unmatched.

The chain joins TRBV11-2 to TRBJ1-2, with 8 nucleotides matching TRBD1. With V trimmed by 5 bases and J by 4 bases, 6 bases remained unmatched. This CDR3 is 14 amino acids long. Germline-derived CDR1 and CDR2 are SGHAT and FQNNGV. The CDR3 spells CASSAGQVFYGYTF. The CDR3 nucleotides are TGTGCCAGCAGCGCGGGACAGGTTTTCTATGGCTACACCTTC. The whole variable domain, filled in from reference TRBV11-2 and TRBJ1-2, reads EAGVAQSPRYKIIEKRQSVAFWCNPISGHATLYWYQQILGQGPKLLIQFQNNGVVDDSQLPKDRFSAERLKGVDSTLKIQPAKLEDSAVYLCASSAGQVFYGYTFGSGTRLTVV.

About this clone itself: Other DNA sequences in this sample translate to the same CDR3. This chain joins TRBV5-1 and TRBJ1-5, with D possibly matching TRBD1 (6 bases). Germline CDR1 reads SGHRS; CDR2 reads YFSETQ. With 4 bases removed from V and 3 bases from J, the gap between germline ends came to 11 bases. The CDR3 runs 14 residues. The CDR3 nucleotides read TGCGCCAGCAGCCCCGGGACACCCAATCAGCCCCAGCATTTT. Encoded protein: CASSPGTPNQPQHF.

The chain carries TRBV6-5 and TRBJ1-1, with D uncertain. The CDR3 covers 15 residues. V lost 6 bases and J lost 2, with 16 bases in between. The germline CDR1 and CDR2 sequences are MNHEY and SVGAGI. The chain's CDR3 is CASSRVGGRNTEAFF. The CDR3 bases are TGTGCCAGCAGCCGGGTTGGAGGGCGCAACACTGAAGCTTTCTTT.

This chain connects TRBV10-3 to TRBJ2-4; TRBD2 might be the D (6 bases). The CDR3 extends over 14 amino acids. Germline V lookup: CDR1 ENHRY, CDR2 SYGVKD. V lost 4 bases and J lost 8, with 15 bases in between. CDR3 DNA: TGTGCCATCAGTGCTAACAGCCCGGGGGACATTCAGTACTTC. As protein: CAISANSPGDIQYF.

This clone was detected only a few times. The chain uses TRBV5-1 and TRBJ1-1; tentatively, D is TRBD1 (5 bases). CDR3 length: 16 amino acids. The V gene's germline CDR1 is SGHRS and CDR2 YFSETQ. Between the trimmed V and J ends, which lost 0 bases and 5 bases, there was a span of 17 bases. The CDR3 DNA follows: TGCGCCAGCAGCTTGGCAACCGGGGGAATCGGAACTGAAGCTTTCTTT. Its protein product is CASSLATGGIGTEAFF.

CDR3 amino acids: CASSVRLGSNEQFF. The CDR3 DNA is TGTGCCAGCAGCGTGCGCTTAGGGAGCAATGAGCAGTTCTTC. The genes are TRBV9 and TRBJ2-1, with D perhaps TRBD2 (5 bases). The CDR3 is 14 amino acids. V lost 2 bases, J lost 6 bases, and 12 bases lay in between. The germline gives CDR1 SGDLS, CDR2 YYNGEE.

The chain links TRBV6-5 to TRBJ2-3; no firm D call. The CDR3 contains 16 residues. Trimming stripped 3 bases from V and 2 bases from J, with 15 bases between. From germline, CDR1 is MNHEY and CDR2 SVGAGI. The CDR3 here is CASSYSTAVLTDTQYF. The CDR3 DNA reads TGTGCCAGCAGTTATTCGACCGCGGTTCTCACAGATACGCAGTATTTT.

The chain combines TRBV5-1 with TRBJ2-5; D unclear. The CDR3 is 14 amino acids. The germline V gene has CDR1 SGHRS and CDR2 YFSETQ. V was shortened by 1 base and J by 2 bases, with 9 bases between the two germline ends. In DNA form, the CDR3 reads TGCGCCAGCAGCTTGATCGGGTTGCAAGAGACCCAGTACTTC. Its translation: CASSLIGLQETQYF.

The genes are TRBV2 and TRBJ2-7, with 7 bases fitting TRBD1. Germline assignment: CDR1 SNHLY and CDR2 FYNNEI. V lost 10 bases, J lost 1 base, and 7 bases stayed unmatched. The CDR3 runs 13 residues. The CDR3 sequence is CATLQGSSYEQYF. In DNA form, the CDR3 reads TGTGCCACGCTACAGGGGAGTTCCTACGAGCAGTACTTC.

This clone was found a few times. The rearrangement joins TRBV7-2 to TRBJ2-7, with TRBD1 identical over 11 bases. The trim removed 5 bases at V and 2 bases at J, leaving 8 bases unmatched. There are 16 residues in the CDR3. CDR1 and CDR2 from the germline V gene are SGHTA and FQGNSA. The CDR3 nucleotides read TGTGCCAGCAGCCCCGAGGCGGGACAGGGGGCCTACGAGCAGTACTTC. It encodes CASSPEAGQGAYEQYF.

V and J are TRBV27 and TRBJ2-6; 9 nucleotides line up with TRBD1. Trimming removed 0 bases from V and 1 base from J; junction bases left unmatched: 10. Looked up from germline, CDR1 is MNHEY and CDR2 is SMNVEV (reference sequence). CDR3 length: 20 amino acids. CDR3 protein: CASSLSYPGQGRSGANVLTF. The CDR3 coding sequence is TGTGCCAGCAGTTTATCGTATCCGGGACAGGGCAGATCTGGGGCCAACGTCCTGACTTTC.

The rearrangement uses TRBV29-1 and TRBJ1-2, with 7 nucleotides matching TRBD1. This CDR3 contains 12 residues. The J segment lost 6 bases and the V segment lost 1 base, leaving 2 bases of the junction unmatched. CDR1 SQVTM and CDR2 ANQGSEA come from the germline V gene. DNA for the CDR3: TGCAGCGTTGAAGGACAGGGCCATGGCTACACCTTC. It codes for CSVEGQGHGYTF.

The chain uses TRBV5-1 and TRBJ1-1; 8 nucleotides match TRBD1. The CDR3 is 15 amino acids. The germline V gene encodes CDR1 SGHRS and CDR2 YFSETQ. The V and J ends lost 3 bases and 4 bases, in that order; junction bases with no gene match: 8. The CDR3 DNA follows: TGCGCCAGCAGCTCGACAGGGGTTTCGGGCACTGAAGCTTTCTTT. Translating gives CASSSTGVSGTEAFF. Variable domain in full (rest from reference TRBV5-1 and TRBJ1-1): KAGVTQTPRYLIKTRGQQVTLSCSPISGHRSVSWYQQTPGQGLQFLFEYFSETQRNKGNFPGRFSGRQFSNSRSEMNVSTLELGDSALYLCASSSTGVSGTEAFFGQGTRLTVV.

V usage is TRBV18 and J usage is TRBJ1-1, with 9 nucleotides matching TRBD1. The CDR3 sequence is 15 residues long. V lost 3 bases, J lost 3 bases, and 5 bases stayed unmatched. Per germline, CDR1 KGHSH and CDR2 LQKENI. The CDR3 region has the DNA TGTGCCAGCTCACCTGGGACAGGGACGCACACTGAAGCTTTCTTT. This encodes CASSPGTGTHTEAFF.

This sequence joins TRBV15 and TRBJ2-2; 8 bases fit TRBD1. CDR1 LNHNV and CDR2 YYDKDF come from the germline V gene (reference sequence). The CDR3 sequence is 15 residues long. Trimming cost V 5 bases and J 0 bases; bases outside gene matches: 2. Here the CDR3 DNA reads TGTGCCACCAGCTCGGACAGGGCGAACACCGGGGAGCTGTTTTTT. Its translation: CATSSDRANTGELFF.

The chain employs TRBV23-1 and TRBJ2-7, with TRBD2 matching over 10 bases. TRBV23-1 is noted as an ORF with a role that remains uncertain. The CDR3 has 15 residues. The V segment lost 4 bases and the J segment 4 bases; nucleotides outside the gene matches: 7. The CDR3: CASSPLAGEEYEQYF. CDR3 bases: TGCGCCAGCAGTCCTCTAGCGGGGGAAGAGTACGAGCAGTACTTC.

The chain recombines TRBV10-3 with TRBJ2-5, with 10 nucleotides matching TRBD2. The germline V gene has CDR1 ENHRY and CDR2 SYGVKD. The V segment lost 4 bases and the J segment 2 bases; nucleotides outside the gene matches: 1. The CDR3 contains 14 residues. CDR3 protein: CAISGTSGQETQYF. The CDR3 DNA reads as TGTGCCATCAGTGGGACTAGCGGACAAGAGACCCAGTACTTC.

This clone was seen a few times. CDR3 DNA: TGTGCCAGCAGTGAAGAGGTGTGGAGCACTGAAGCTTTCTTT. It encodes CASSEEVWSTEAFF. This rearrangement joins TRBV2 to TRBJ1-1; D remains unclear. The CDR3 is 14 residues long. Germline V gene sequence: CDR1 SNHLY, CDR2 FYNNEI. With 1 base removed from V and 4 bases from J, the gap between germline ends came to 10 bases.

This clone has more than one count but fewer than ten. This chain uses TRBV7-2 with TRBJ2-5; 8 bases agree with TRBD2. In germline, CDR1 is SGHTA, CDR2 FQGNSA. V lost 5 bases to trimming and J lost 5 bases; unmatched junction nucleotides: 4. The CDR3 contains 13 residues. CDR3 sequence reads: CASSRGLVETQYF. CDR3 in DNA: TGTGCCAGCAGCCGGGGACTAGTGGAGACCCAGTACTTC. Complete variable domain (other parts from reference TRBV7-2 and TRBJ2-5): GAGVSQSPSNKVTEKGKDVELRCDPISGHTALYWYRQSLGQGLEFLIYFQGNSAPDKSGLPSDRFSAERTGGSVSTLTIQRTQQEDSAVYLCASSRGLVETQYFGPGTRLLVL.

This clone was seen a few times. The gene calls are TRBV25-1 and TRBJ1-6, with D possibly TRBD1 on 6 matching bases. The CDR3 runs to 16 residues. Germline CDR1 and CDR2: MGHDK and SYGVNS. The V end lost 3 bases, the J end lost 6 bases, and 15 bases lay between the germline ends. The CDR3 DNA reads TGTGCCAGCAGTGACCTTCGGGGGGCCTTTAATTCACCCCTCCACTTT. Residues: CASSDLRGAFNSPLHF.